Many counts were recorded for the clone carrying this TCR beta chain. The data stem from a study of T-cell reconstitution after alpha-beta-depleted transplantation in children. Trimming removed 2 bases at V and 1 base at J, with 8 bases between. The CDR3 spans 13 residues. Germline V CDR1 and CDR2: GTSNPN, SVGIG (reference sequence). Preparing the TCRbeta library involved the use of unique molecular identifiers. MiXCR was run by TCRdb on the PCR reads, yielding one entry per CDR3 protein. The sample lists around 600,000 distinct CDR3 sequences; about 15% were seen once. The receptor comes from a human donor who donated a stem cell graft to a child with acute myeloid leukemia. The specimen comprised PBMCs from the stem cell graft donor, sampled from the stem cell graft. The chain is built from TRBV30 and TRBJ1-1, with D maybe TRBD1 (5 bases). The chain's CDR3 is CAWSYGTNTEAFF. In DNA form, the CDR3 reads TGTGCCTGGAGTTACGGGACGAACACTGAAGCTTTCTTT.